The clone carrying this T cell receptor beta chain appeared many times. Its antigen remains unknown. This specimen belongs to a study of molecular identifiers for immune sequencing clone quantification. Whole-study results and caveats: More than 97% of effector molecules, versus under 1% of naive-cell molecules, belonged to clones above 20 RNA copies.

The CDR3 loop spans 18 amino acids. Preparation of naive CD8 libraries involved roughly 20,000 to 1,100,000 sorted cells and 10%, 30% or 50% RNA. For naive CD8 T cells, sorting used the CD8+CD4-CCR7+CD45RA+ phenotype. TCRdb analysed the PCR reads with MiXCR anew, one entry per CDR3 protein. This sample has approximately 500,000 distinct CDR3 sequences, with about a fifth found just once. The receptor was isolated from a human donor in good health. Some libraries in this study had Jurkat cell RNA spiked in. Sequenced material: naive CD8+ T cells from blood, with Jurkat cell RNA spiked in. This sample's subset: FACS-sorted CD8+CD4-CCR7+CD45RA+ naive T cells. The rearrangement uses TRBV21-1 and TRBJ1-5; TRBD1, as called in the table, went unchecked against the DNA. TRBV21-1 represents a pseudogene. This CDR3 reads CASSKLRQGATSNQPQHF. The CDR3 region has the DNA TGTGCCAGCAGCAAACTGAGACAGGGGGCTACGAGCAATCAGCCCCAGCATTTT.